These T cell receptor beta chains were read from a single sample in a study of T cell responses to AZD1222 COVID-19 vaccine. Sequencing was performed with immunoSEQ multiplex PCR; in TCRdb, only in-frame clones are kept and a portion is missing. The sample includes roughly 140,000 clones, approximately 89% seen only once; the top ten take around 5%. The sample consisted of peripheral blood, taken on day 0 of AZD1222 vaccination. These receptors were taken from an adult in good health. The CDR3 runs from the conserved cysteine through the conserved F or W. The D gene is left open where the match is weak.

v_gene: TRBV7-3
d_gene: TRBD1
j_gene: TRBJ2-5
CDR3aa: CASSSDRGGETQYF

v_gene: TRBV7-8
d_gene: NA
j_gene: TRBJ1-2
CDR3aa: CASSRGREGYGYTF

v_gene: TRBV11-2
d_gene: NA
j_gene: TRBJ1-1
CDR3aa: CASRNPPNVGGRDNTEAFF

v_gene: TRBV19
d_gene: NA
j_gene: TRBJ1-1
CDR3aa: CASSIAGPSLNTEAFF

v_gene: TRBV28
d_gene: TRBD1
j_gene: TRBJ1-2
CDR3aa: CASLIRLSPLETGGRGGYTF

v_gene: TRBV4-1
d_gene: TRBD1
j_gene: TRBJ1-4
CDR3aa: CASSPGVGTGGPNEKLFF

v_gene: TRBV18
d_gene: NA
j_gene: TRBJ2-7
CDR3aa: CASSTTGTYYEQYF

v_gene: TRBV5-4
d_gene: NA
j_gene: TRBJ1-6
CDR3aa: CASSLNRVNSPLHF

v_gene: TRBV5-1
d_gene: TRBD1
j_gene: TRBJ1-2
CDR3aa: CASSLGGTDRYTF

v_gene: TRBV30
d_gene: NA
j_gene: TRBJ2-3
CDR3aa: CAWSVGNADTQYF

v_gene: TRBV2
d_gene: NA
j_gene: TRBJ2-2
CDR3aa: CASSRTGLPGELFF

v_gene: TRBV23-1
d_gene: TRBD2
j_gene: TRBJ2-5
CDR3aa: CASSQSSVAGAETQYF

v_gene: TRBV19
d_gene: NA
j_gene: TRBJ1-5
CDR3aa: CASSIGAGLSNQPQHF

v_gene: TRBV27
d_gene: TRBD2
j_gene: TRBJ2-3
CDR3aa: CASSFYGLAGGPGQDTQYF

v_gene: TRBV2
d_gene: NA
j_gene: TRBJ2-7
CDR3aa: CASASGRRGNEQYF

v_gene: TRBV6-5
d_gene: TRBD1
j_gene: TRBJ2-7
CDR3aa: CASRPDRQAYEQYF

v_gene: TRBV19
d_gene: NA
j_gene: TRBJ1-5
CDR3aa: CASRGDRQPQHF

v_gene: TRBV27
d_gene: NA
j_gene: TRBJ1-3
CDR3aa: CASSLREGNTIYF

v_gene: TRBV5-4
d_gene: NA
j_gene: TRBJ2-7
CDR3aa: CASSLRGRTYEQYF

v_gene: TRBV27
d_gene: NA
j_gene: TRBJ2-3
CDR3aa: CASRSPDGTDTQYF

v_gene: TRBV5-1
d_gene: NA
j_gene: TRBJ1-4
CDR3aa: CATRPGTSEKLFF

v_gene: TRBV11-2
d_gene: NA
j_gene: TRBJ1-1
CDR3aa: CASSPGQMNTEAFF

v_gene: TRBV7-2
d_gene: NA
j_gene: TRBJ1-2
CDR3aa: CASSFRPGDYGYTF

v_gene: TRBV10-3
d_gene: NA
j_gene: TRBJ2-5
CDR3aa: CAISEGVRGVGGKETQYF